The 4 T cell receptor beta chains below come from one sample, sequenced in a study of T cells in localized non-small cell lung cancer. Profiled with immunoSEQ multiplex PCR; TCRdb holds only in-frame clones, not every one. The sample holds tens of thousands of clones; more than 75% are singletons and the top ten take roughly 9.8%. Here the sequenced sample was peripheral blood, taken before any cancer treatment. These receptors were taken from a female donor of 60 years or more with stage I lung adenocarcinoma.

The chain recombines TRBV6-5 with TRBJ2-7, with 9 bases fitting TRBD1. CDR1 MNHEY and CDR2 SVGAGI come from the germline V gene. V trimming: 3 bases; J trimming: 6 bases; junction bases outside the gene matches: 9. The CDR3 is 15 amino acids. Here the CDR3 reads CASSYTGTGYPEQYF. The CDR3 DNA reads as TGTGCCAGCAGTTATACCGGGACAGGGTATCCCGAGCAGTACTTC.

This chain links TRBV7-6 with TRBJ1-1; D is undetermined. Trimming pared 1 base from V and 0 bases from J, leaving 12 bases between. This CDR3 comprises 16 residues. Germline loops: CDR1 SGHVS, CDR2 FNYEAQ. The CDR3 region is CASSLGRVPLNTEAFF. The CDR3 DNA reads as TGTGCCAGCAGCTTAGGGCGGGTGCCGCTGAACACTGAAGCTTTCTTT.

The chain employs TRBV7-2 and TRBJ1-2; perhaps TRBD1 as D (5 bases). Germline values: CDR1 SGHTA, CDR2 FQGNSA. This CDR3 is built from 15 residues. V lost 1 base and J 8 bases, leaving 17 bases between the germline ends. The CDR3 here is CASSLEAGTDGGYTF. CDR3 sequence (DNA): TGTGCCAGCAGCTTAGAAGCCGGGACTGACGGCGGCTACACCTTC.

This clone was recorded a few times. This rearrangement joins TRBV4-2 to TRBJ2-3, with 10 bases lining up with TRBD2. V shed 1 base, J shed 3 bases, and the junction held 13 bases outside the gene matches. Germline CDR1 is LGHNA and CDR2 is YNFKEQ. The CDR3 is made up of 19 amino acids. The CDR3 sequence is CASSQGSASGSLRTDTQYF. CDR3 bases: TGTGCCAGCAGCCAAGGGTCGGCTAGCGGGAGTTTAAGGACAGATACGCAGTATTTT.